One and the same sample provided the 25 T cell receptor beta chains below, sequenced in a study of blood T cell repertoires in COVID-19. Profiling relied on immunoSEQ multiplex PCR, and the TCRdb table lists in-frame clones only, not all of them. The table lists fewer than 300,000 clones, more than 75% of them singletons, with around 0.99% in the top ten. Sequencing was performed on peripheral blood. All receptors come from a woman between 40 and 50 years old who had recovered from COVID-19.

The chain has TRBV6-2 or TRBV6-3 and TRBJ1-2; 8 nucleotides agree with TRBD1. Germline V gives CDR1 MNHEY, CDR2 SVGEGT. The CDR3 spans 12 residues. J lost 7 bases, V lost 6 bases, and 4 bases had no gene match. CDR3 coding DNA: TGTGCCAGCAGCCCCGGACAGGGTGGCTACACCTTC. Translation gives CASSPGQGGYTF.

The chain recombines TRBV12-3 or TRBV12-4 with TRBJ1-1; tentatively, D is TRBD1 (5 bases). Trimming cost V 3 bases and J 3 bases, with 8 bases left between them. This CDR3 is built from 13 residues. CDR3 protein: CASSFSGDTEAFF. CDR3 nucleotide sequence: TGTGCCAGCAGTTTTTCGGGGGACACTGAAGCTTTCTTT.

The chain carries TRBV30 and TRBJ2-3; D might be TRBD2 (5 bases). Germline CDR1 GTSNPN, CDR2 SVGIG (reference sequence). This CDR3 has 16 residues. V was cut by 4 bases and J by 1 base, with 18 bases left in between. The CDR3 DNA is TGTGCCTGGACCGCCGGAGGTGTCTTTGGCACAGATACGCAGTATTTT. This sequence encodes CAWTAGGVFGTDTQYF.

The chain carries TRBV14 and TRBJ1-2; the D gene is possibly TRBD1 (6 bases). The CDR3 spans 16 residues. V was pared by 4 bases and J by 4 bases, with 19 bases between. The germline V gene has CDR1 SGHDN and CDR2 FVKESK. The CDR3 DNA is TGTGCCAGCAGCCCCCTGGCGGCAGGGGCCCTCTATGGCTACACCTTC. Translating it yields CASSPLAAGALYGYTF.

Here the CDR3 reads CAIRPRDTEAFF. CDR3 coding DNA: TGTGCCATCAGGCCCAGGGACACTGAAGCTTTCTTT. The chain has TRBV10-3 and TRBJ1-1; possible D gene TRBD1, 5 bases. The CDR3 covers 12 residues. Trimming pared 6 bases from V and 3 bases from J, leaving 8 bases between. The germline gives CDR1 ENHRY, CDR2 SYGVKD.

The V call is TRBV6-2 or TRBV6-3, the J call TRBJ2-2; D unresolved. Germline values: CDR1 MNHEY, CDR2 SVGEGT. The CDR3 consists of 13 residues. The V and J ends lost 6 bases and 2 bases respectively, with 7 bases between them. The CDR3 is CASSRGNTGELFF. CDR3 coding DNA: TGTGCCAGCAGCAGAGGTAACACCGGGGAGCTGTTTTTT.

The chain carries TRBV7-2 and TRBJ1-2; TRBD1 is a possible D gene (6 bases). Per the germline V gene, CDR1 is SGHTA and CDR2 is FQGNSA. The length of the CDR3 is 14 residues. V lost 1 base and J 5 bases, leaving 11 bases between the germline ends. CDR3 region: CASSLGGGLYGYTF. The CDR3 coding sequence is TGTGCCAGCAGCTTAGGTGGGGGCCTTTATGGCTACACCTTC.

The chain has TRBV18 and TRBJ2-3; D call uncertain. Trimming took off 1 base at V and 6 bases at J, with 5 bases between the two ends. Germline V gives CDR1 KGHSH, CDR2 LQKENI. CDR3 length: 12 residues. The CDR3 bases are TGTGCCAGCTCACCACGTCAGGATACGCAGTATTTT. Protein: CASSPRQDTQYF.

The rearrangement uses TRBV7-3 and TRBJ1-1; D gene ambiguous. The ends were cut back, 2 bases at V and 0 bases at J, with 7 bases in the middle. The CDR3 contains 14 residues. CDR1 is SGHTA and CDR2 is FQGTGA in the germline V gene. The CDR3 protein is CASSLLRLNTEAFF. For the CDR3, the DNA is TGTGCCAGCAGCTTACTACGTCTGAACACTGAAGCTTTCTTT.

The genes are TRBV7-3 and TRBJ1-1; tentative D call: TRBD1 (5 bases). V was pared by 5 bases and J by 6 bases, with 19 bases between. The CDR3 consists of 15 residues. Germline CDR1 reads SGHTA; CDR2 reads FQGTGA. As DNA, the CDR3 is TGTGCCAGCAGCCCAAAGCACGGGGGTTCCGCTGAAGCTTTCTTT. Its protein product is CASSPKHGGSAEAFF.

This chain links TRBV9 with TRBJ2-2; 11 positions match TRBD2. The CDR3 sequence is 20 residues long. The junction had 14 bases not matched to a gene; V was cut back by 4 bases and J by 0 bases. Germline V gene sequence: CDR1 SGDLS, CDR2 YYNGEE. The CDR3 coding sequence is TGTGCCAGCAGCCCCGGGGTGGGTAGCGGGAGGGTCACGAACACCGGGGAGCTGTTTTTT. Translating it yields CASSPGVGSGRVTNTGELFF.

The V and J genes are TRBV28 and TRBJ1-2; the D gene is possibly TRBD1 (5 bases). The CDR3 contains 14 residues. Trimming cost V 3 bases and J 9 bases, with 17 bases left between them. Germline V gene sequence: CDR1 MDHEN, CDR2 SYDVKM. The CDR3 here is CASSLGRTRRSYTF. CDR3 coding DNA: TGTGCCAGCAGTTTGGGGCGGACGAGACGGAGCTACACCTTC.

The chain carries TRBV30 and TRBJ2-3; 8 bases are a match to TRBD2. This CDR3 comprises 13 residues. V dropped 7 bases and J dropped 2; count of bases not matched to a gene: 5. Germline V gene sequence: CDR1 GTSNPN, CDR2 SVGIG (reference sequence). The CDR3 reads CASLAGITDTQYF. The DNA of the CDR3 is TGTGCCTCCTTAGCGGGGATCACAGATACGCAGTATTTT.

This rearrangement joins TRBV7-9 to TRBJ1-2; tentatively, D is TRBD1 (6 bases). CDR1 SEHNR and CDR2 FQNEAQ come from the germline V gene (reference sequence). The CDR3 sequence is 14 residues long. V was clipped by 4 bases and J by 2 bases, with 11 bases between them. DNA of the CDR3: TGTGCCAGCAGCTCCGCGGGGGGCAACTATGGCTACACCTTC. Translation: CASSSAGGNYGYTF.

The chain carries TRBV30 and TRBJ2-1; the match to TRBD2 covers 10 bases. This CDR3 is built from 16 residues. In germline, CDR1 is GTSNPN, CDR2 SVGIG (reference sequence). V trimming: 0 bases; J trimming: 6 bases; junction bases outside the gene matches: 8. The CDR3 sequence: CAWSVRGTSVPNEQFF. CDR3 coding DNA: TGTGCCTGGAGTGTACGGGGGACTAGCGTCCCCAATGAGCAGTTCTTC.

This chain connects TRBV7-9 to TRBJ2-7; possibly TRBD1 for D (5 bases). Trimming shortened V by 5 bases and J by 6 bases, and 17 bases separated the two germline ends. This CDR3 has 14 amino acids. CDR1 and CDR2 from the germline V gene are SEHNR and FQNEAQ (reference sequence). DNA for the CDR3: TGTGCCAGCAGCCGCCCGTCCAGGGCTGGCGAGCAGTACGTC. It translates to CASSRPSRAGEQYV.

Details on this clone: This specimen includes other DNA sequences encoding the same CDR3. This chain uses TRBV12-3 or TRBV12-4 with TRBJ1-2; perhaps TRBD1 as D (5 bases). The CDR3 extends over 13 amino acids. Trimming removed 7 bases at V and 4 bases at J, with 13 bases between. The CDR3, as DNA: TGTGCCAGCACCCTTGGGGGGGGCTATGGCTACACCTTC. It translates to CASTLGGGYGYTF.

V is TRBV18 and J is TRBJ2-3; 8 positions match TRBD1. The CDR3 spans 13 residues. The V gene end was trimmed by 10 bases and the J gene end by 1 base; junction bases not matched to a gene: 4. Germline values: CDR1 KGHSH, CDR2 LQKENI. This CDR3 is CATQQGGTDTQYF. In DNA, the CDR3 is TGTGCCACCCAACAGGGGGGCACAGATACGCAGTATTTT.

The rearrangement links TRBV19 to TRBJ1-5; 11 bases line up with TRBD1. Germline CDR1 reads LNHDA; CDR2 reads SQIVND (reference sequence). CDR3 length equals 17 residues. J lost 6 bases, V lost 6 bases, and 13 bases had no gene match. DNA for the CDR3: TGTGCCAGTAGCCCCGGCGGGGGGACAGGGGGTTTTCAGCCCCAGCATTTT. Amino acid sequence: CASSPGGGTGGFQPQHF.

Worth noting for this clone: Other DNA sequences in this specimen translate into the identical CDR3. DNA of the CDR3: TGTGCCAGCAGCGTGGGCGGGGGCACCGGGGAGCTGTTTTTT. Its protein is CASSVGGGTGELFF. This chain links TRBV9 with TRBJ2-2, with 7 bases that match TRBD2. Germline-derived CDR1 and CDR2 are SGDLS and YYNGEE. Unmatched junction bases numbered 2, after V lost 2 bases and J lost 4 bases. The CDR3 totals 14 residues.

The V gene is TRBV10-3, the J gene TRBJ2-3, with TRBD1 as a possible D gene (5 bases). Trimming shortened V by 8 bases and J by 0 bases, and 18 bases separated the two germline ends. Germline CDR1 reads ENHRY; CDR2 reads SYGVKD. The CDR3 has 16 residues. CDR3 DNA sequence: TGTGCCATCGGTCCCGCAGGGCCCGGTAGCACAGATACGCAGTATTTT. This sequence encodes CAIGPAGPGSTDTQYF.

This sequence joins TRBV11-2 and TRBJ2-2; D might be TRBD2 (6 bases). The germline V gene has CDR1 SGHAT and CDR2 FQNNGV. Trimming cost V 1 base and J 4 bases, with 10 bases left between them. The CDR3 totals 15 residues. Written as DNA, the CDR3 is TGTGCCAGCAGCTTAGGGCGGGAACGCACCGGGGAGCTGTTTTTT. Translated, it gives CASSLGRERTGELFF.

This chain uses TRBV6-5 with TRBJ2-3; perhaps TRBD1 as D (6 bases). V lost 7 bases and J lost 2, with 13 bases in between. Per the germline V gene, CDR1 is MNHEY and CDR2 is SVGAGI. The CDR3 totals 14 residues. The CDR3 spells CASTRTAHTDTQYF. The CDR3 DNA is TGTGCCAGCACTAGGACAGCACACACAGATACGCAGTATTTT.

This chain connects TRBV5-1 to TRBJ2-2; D gene uncertain. V lost 4 bases, J lost 3 bases, and 10 bases lay in between. CDR1 is SGHRS and CDR2 is YFSETQ in the germline V gene. The CDR3 sequence is 14 residues long. Here the CDR3 DNA reads TGCGCCAGCAGCCCCCCCTCGGACACCGGGGAGCTGTTTTTT. The encoded protein is CASSPPSDTGELFF.

This chain's CDR3 is CASSRGGFNEQFF. The CDR3 nucleotides are TGTGCCAGCAGCCGGGGGGGGTTCAATGAGCAGTTCTTC. The rearrangement links TRBV19 to TRBJ2-1; 8 bases match TRBD2. This CDR3 comprises 13 residues. Trimming took 9 bases from V and 6 from J; bases not matched to a gene: 7. Germline loops: CDR1 LNHDA, CDR2 SQIVND (reference sequence).